A single sample gave rise to the 23 T cell receptor beta chains below, sequenced in a study of T-cell reconstitution after alpha-beta-depleted transplantation in children. Library preparation (for TCRbeta) was performed with unique molecular identifiers. TCRdb itself ran the PCR reads through MiXCR, one entry per CDR3 protein. The profile shows around 530,000 distinct CDR3 sequences, approximately 30% of them singletons. This specimen was PBMCs from the stem cell graft donor, taken from the stem cell graft. These receptors all stem from a human donor who donated a stem cell graft to a child with aplastic anemia.

J is TRBJ1-3 and V is TRBV6-1; unclear D gene. This CDR3 contains 14 residues. Germline assignment: CDR1 MNHNS and CDR2 SASEGT. V was cut by 2 bases and J by 5 bases, with 10 bases left in between. CDR3 sequence (DNA): TGTGCCAGCAGTGAACAGACGGAAAGAAACACCATATATTTT. Translated: CASSEQTERNTIYF.

This chain links TRBV11-1 with TRBJ2-1, with 10 bases matching TRBD2. CDR1 is SGHAT, CDR2 FQDESV, per germline (reference sequence). The ends lost 4 bases at V and 2 bases at J; junction bases unmatched: 14. The CDR3 spans 19 residues. DNA of the CDR3: TGTGCCAGCAGCTCGGTAGTTACTAGCGGGGTTTACGCCTACAATGAGCAGTTCTTC. Protein sequence: CASSSVVTSGVYAYNEQFF. The full variable domain, with the rest looked up from reference TRBV11-1 and TRBJ2-1, is EAEVAQSPRYKITEKSQAVAFWCDPISGHATLYWYRQILGQGPELLVQFQDESVVDDSQLPKDRFSAERLKGVDSTLKIQPAELGDSAMYLCASSSVVTSGVYAYNEQFFGPGTRLTVL.

The table lists this clonotype with a few counts. The J gene is TRBJ2-3, the V gene TRBV4-1; TRBD2 matches 10 bases. The ends lost 0 bases at V and 4 bases at J; junction bases unmatched: 7. CDR1 is MGHRA, CDR2 YSYEKL, per germline. The CDR3 extends over 17 amino acids. As DNA, the CDR3 is TGCGCCAGCAGCCAAGAGACCCGGACTAGCGGTTCAGATACGCAGTATTTT. Protein sequence: CASSQETRTSGSDTQYF.

The chain has TRBV29-1 and TRBJ2-1; D call uncertain. V was trimmed by 4 bases and J by 4 bases, leaving 14 bases between them. This CDR3 is 14 amino acids long. Germline CDR1 SQVTM, CDR2 ANQGSEA. Here the CDR3 reads CSVVTQGFYNEQFF. Here the CDR3 DNA reads TGCAGCGTTGTCACCCAAGGATTTTACAATGAGCAGTTCTTC.

The rearrangement links TRBV5-1 to TRBJ1-2; D unresolved. Trimming took off 2 bases at V and 5 bases at J, with 16 bases between the two ends. Germline values: CDR1 SGHRS, CDR2 YFSETQ. CDR3 length equals 15 residues. The CDR3 is CASSFRGREDYGYTF. The CDR3 bases are TGCGCCAGCAGCTTTCGGGGTCGGGAGGATTATGGCTACACCTTC.

This clonotype has only a few counts. The chain joins TRBV20-1 to TRBJ1-5; no clear D gene. Deletions cut 1 base from V and 5 bases from J, with 6 bases between. The germline V gene has CDR1 DFQATT and CDR2 SNEGSKA (reference sequence). The CDR3 contains 12 residues. For the CDR3, the DNA is TGCAGTGCTAGAGTTTATGATCAGCCCCAGCATTTT. This codes for CSARVYDQPQHF.

This rearrangement joins TRBV3-1 to TRBJ1-3, with D uncertain. The germline V gene has CDR1 LGHDT and CDR2 YNNKEL (reference sequence). The CDR3 sequence is 12 residues long. The V end was cut by 8 bases, the J end by 7 bases, with 12 bases between. CDR3 nucleotide sequence: TGTGCCAGCGCACCGGGCGGGAACACCATATATTTT. Amino acids: CASAPGGNTIYF.

The CDR3 bases are TGCGCCAGCAGCCAAGGAAGTAGACTAGCAGGGGAGACCCAGTACTTC. Its translation: CASSQGSRLAGETQYF. The gene calls are TRBV4-3 and TRBJ2-5; 7 bases map to TRBD2. CDR1 and CDR2 (germline): LGHNA, YSLEER. The V gene end was trimmed by 1 base and the J gene end by 5 bases; junction bases not matched to a gene: 10. The CDR3 is 16 amino acids.

This clonotype was seen more than once but under ten times. This sequence joins TRBV27 and TRBJ1-1; 8 nucleotides match TRBD1. Germline V lookup: CDR1 MNHEY, CDR2 SMNVEV (reference sequence). The CDR3 loop spans 16 amino acids. Trimming at V came to 8 bases and at J to 2 bases, leaving 13 bases not matched to a gene. The CDR3 DNA reads TGTGCCAGCGGACGTCAGGGGGCTAGGCGTAACACTGAAGCTTTCTTT. Its translation is CASGRQGARRNTEAFF.

This clonotype showed up just a few times. V and J are TRBV6-1 and TRBJ2-7, with D perhaps matching TRBD1 or TRBD2 (7 bases each). V was trimmed by 4 bases and J by 1 base, leaving 14 bases between them. From germline, CDR1 is MNHNS and CDR2 SASEGT. The CDR3 runs to 15 residues. CDR3: CASSAQGGGSYEQYV. For the CDR3, the DNA is TGTGCCAGCAGTGCTCAGGGGGGGGGATCCTACGAGCAGTACGTC.

In this sample, this clonotype turned up a few times. The V and J genes are TRBV20-1 and TRBJ2-1; 8 nucleotides align to TRBD2. This CDR3 contains 15 residues. In germline, CDR1 is DFQATT, CDR2 SNEGSKA (reference sequence). V trimming: 3 bases; J trimming: 1 base; junction bases outside the gene matches: 5. CDR3: CSASGRAASYNEQFF. The DNA of the CDR3 is TGCAGTGCTAGCGGGAGGGCCGCTTCCTACAATGAGCAGTTCTTC.

The chain uses TRBV13 and TRBJ2-7; 7 bases agree with TRBD1. Germline V gives CDR1 PRHDT, CDR2 FYEKMQ (reference sequence). This CDR3 comprises 17 residues. V lost 6 bases and J lost 7; bases outside the gene matches: 21. The CDR3: CASSSTGDGTWEREQYV. The CDR3, as DNA: TGTGCCAGCAGTTCTACAGGGGACGGAACTTGGGAGAGGGAGCAGTACGTC.

The chain links TRBV7-9 to TRBJ2-7, with D perhaps matching TRBD1 (5 bases). The germline V and J ends were trimmed by 3 bases and 2 bases, with 17 bases remaining between them. Germline assignment: CDR1 SEHNR and CDR2 FQNEAQ (reference sequence). The CDR3 sequence is 16 residues long. In nucleotides, the CDR3 is TGTGCCAGCAGCTTTATATACCAGGGCTCAGCCTACGAGCAGTACTTC. It codes for CASSFIYQGSAYEQYF.

The chain recombines TRBV7-2 with TRBJ2-1; tentative D call: TRBD2 (5 bases). This CDR3 contains 14 residues. Deletions cut 5 bases from V and 9 bases from J, with 17 bases between. Germline assignment: CDR1 SGHTA and CDR2 FQGNSA. CDR3 residues: CASSPTRTVGEQFF. CDR3 sequence (DNA): TGTGCCAGCAGCCCAACTAGAACCGTTGGTGAGCAGTTCTTC.

This clonotype was picked up a small number of times. The V and J genes are TRBV4-3 and TRBJ2-1, with D possibly matching TRBD1 (6 bases). CDR1 and CDR2 from the germline V gene are LGHNA and YSLEER. The CDR3 spans 14 residues. The V gene lost 5 bases and the J gene lost 5 bases, with 13 bases spanning the gap. CDR3 protein: CASSGSQGNNEQFF. Here the CDR3 DNA reads TGCGCCAGCAGCGGGAGTCAGGGGAACAATGAGCAGTTCTTC.

The V call is TRBV20-1, the J call TRBJ1-5, with a tentative D call TRBD1 (5 bases). The CDR3 runs to 15 residues. V lost 1 base to trimming and J lost 7 bases, with 17 bases between them. Germline values: CDR1 DFQATT, CDR2 SNEGSKA (reference sequence). CDR3 in amino acids: CSARGTGGSIQPQHF. The CDR3 DNA follows: TGCAGTGCTAGAGGTACAGGAGGGTCAATCCAGCCCCAGCATTTT.

The rearrangement links TRBV5-6 to TRBJ1-2; possibly TRBD1 for D (5 bases). Deletions cut 1 base from V and 6 bases from J, with 13 bases between. The germline V gene has CDR1 SGHDT and CDR2 YYEEEE. This CDR3 is built from 14 residues. The CDR3 coding sequence is TGTGCCAGCAGCTTGACGGGGACCGCGGATGGCTACACCTTC. It translates to CASSLTGTADGYTF.

The chain combines TRBV20-1 with TRBJ2-3, with 7 bases matching TRBD2. The junction had 6 bases not matched to a gene; V was cut back by 7 bases and J by 2 bases. The CDR3 has 13 amino acids. Germline-derived CDR1 and CDR2 are DFQATT and SNEGSKA (reference sequence). The CDR3 sequence is CSVASGYTDTQYF. CDR3 coding DNA: TGCAGTGTGGCTAGCGGTTACACAGATACGCAGTATTTT.

CDR3 region: CASRPSSGETQYF. CDR3 DNA: TGTGCCAGCAGACCTAGCTCCGGAGAGACCCAGTACTTC. The chain combines TRBV6-2 or TRBV6-3 with TRBJ2-5, with D possibly TRBD2 on 5 matching bases. V lost 6 bases to trimming and J lost 4 bases, with 12 bases between them. This CDR3 has 13 residues. From germline, CDR1 is MNHEY and CDR2 SVGEGT.

This clonotype was seen a few times. One end of the junction varies from germline; a read error may be responsible. The chain carries TRBV5-1 and TRBJ1-1; 8 bases are shared with TRBD1. CDR1 and CDR2 (germline): SGHRS, YFSETQ. The CDR3 is 15 residues long. The CDR3: CASSSSGTGNTEAFF. The CDR3 region has the DNA TGTGCCAGCAGTTCCTCCGGGACAGGGAACACTGAAGCTTTCTTT. The variable domain in full, completed from reference TRBV5-1 and TRBJ1-1, reads KAGVTQTPRYLIKTRGQQVTLSCSPISGHRSVSWYQQTPGQGLQFLFEYFSETQRNKGNFPGRFSGRQFSNSRSEMNVSTLELGDSALYLCASSSSGTGNTEAFFGQGTRLTVV.

The rearrangement links TRBV10-2 to TRBJ2-1; TRBD2 aligns across 10 bases. V lost 6 bases, J lost 6 bases, and 5 bases stayed unmatched. The CDR3 extends over 14 amino acids. CDR1 and CDR2 (germline): WSHSY, SAAADI. The CDR3 bases are TGCGCCAGCAGCTCTAGCGGGAGCGGCAATGAGCAGTTCTTC. As protein: CASSSSGSGNEQFF.

This clonotype was counted only a few times. The gene calls are TRBV12-3 or TRBV12-4 and TRBJ2-1; 11 bases are shared with TRBD2. The CDR3 spans 15 residues. V gave up 6 bases and J gave up 7 bases; unmatched junction bases: 8. This CDR3 is CASRLTSGAANEQFF. CDR3 DNA: TGTGCCAGCAGGTTGACTAGCGGGGCGGCTAATGAGCAGTTCTTC.

This clonotype came up a few times. The chain is built from TRBV9 and TRBJ2-1, with 10 bases matching TRBD2. The CDR3 contains 15 residues. Germline V gene lookup returns CDR1 SGDLS and CDR2 YYNGEE. The V and J ends lost 4 bases and 8 bases, in that order; junction bases with no gene match: 9. This CDR3 reads CASSTGGTSDYEQFF. The DNA for the CDR3 is TGTGCCAGCAGCACGGGGGGGACTAGCGATTATGAGCAGTTCTTC.